The clone carrying this T cell receptor beta chain was seen once. A quantity of roughly 0.5 to 1 ug RNA underwent reverse transcription using random hexamers. An immunoSEQ multiplex PCR amplified TCR beta CDR3 over 54 Vbeta and 13 Jbeta. TCRdb independently ran MiXCR on the immunoSEQ multiplex PCR reads; one entry per CDR3 protein. Of more than 100,000 distinct CDR3 sequences listed, about 95% are singletons. Matching for age and sex applied to the controls, who were healthy donors. The V gene end was trimmed by 4 bases and the J gene end by 3 bases; junction bases not matched to a gene: 7. The CDR3 has 15 residues. CDR1 is SGHRS and CDR2 is YFSETQ in the germline V gene. The record originates from a study of CD8 T cells in Susac syndrome.

This TCR was sampled from a human donor in good health. Sample: CD4+ T cells from PBMCs. The chain uses TRBV5-1 and TRBJ2-7, with TRBD2 identical over 10 bases. The CDR3 region is CASSPQTSGYYEQYF. Here the CDR3 DNA reads TGCGCCAGCAGCCCCCAGACTAGCGGGTACTACGAGCAGTACTTC. The full variable domain, in which reference TRBV5-1 and TRBJ2-7 provide the parts outside the CDR3, is KAGVTQTPRYLIKTRGQQVTLSCSPISGHRSVSWYQQTPGQGLQFLFEYFSETQRNKGNFPGRFSGRQFSNSRSEMNVSTLELGDSALYLCASSPQTSGYYEQYFGPGTRLTVT.